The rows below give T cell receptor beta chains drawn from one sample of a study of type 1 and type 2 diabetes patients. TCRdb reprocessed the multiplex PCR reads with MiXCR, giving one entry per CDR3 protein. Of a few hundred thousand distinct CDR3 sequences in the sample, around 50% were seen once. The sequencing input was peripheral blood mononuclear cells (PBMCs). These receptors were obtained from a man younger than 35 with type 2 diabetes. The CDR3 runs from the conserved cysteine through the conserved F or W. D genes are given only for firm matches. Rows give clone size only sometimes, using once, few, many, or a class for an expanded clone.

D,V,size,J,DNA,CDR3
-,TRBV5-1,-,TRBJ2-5,TGCGCCAGCGCGGCACAGGCACGTCAAGAGACCCAGTACTTC,CASAAQARQETQYF
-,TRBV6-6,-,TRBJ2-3,TGTGCCAGCAGCCCGGGAAACAGGGAGGGAGATACGCAGTATTTT,CASSPGNREGDTQYF
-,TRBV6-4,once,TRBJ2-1,TGTGCCAGCAGTGAATCCGGGATTCGCTACAATGAGCAGTTCTTC,CASSESGIRYNEQFF
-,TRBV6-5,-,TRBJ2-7,TGTGCCAGCAGTGAAACGGACTACGAGCAGTACTTC,CASSETDYEQYF
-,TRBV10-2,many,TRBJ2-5,TGCGCCAGCAGTGACCCCCAAGAGACCCAGTACTTC,CASSDPQETQYF
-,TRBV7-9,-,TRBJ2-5,TGTGCCAGCAGCTCGGTCGTTCAAGAGACCCAGTACTTC,CASSSVVQETQYF
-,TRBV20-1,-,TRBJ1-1,TGCAGTGCCCCCCTGGGGGGGTGGGCTGAAGCTTTCTTT,CSAPLGGWAEAFF
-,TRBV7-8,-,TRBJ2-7,TGTGCCAGCAGCGCCCAGAGTGCCTACGAGCAGTACTTC,CASSAQSAYEQYF
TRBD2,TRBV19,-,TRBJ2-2,TGTGCCAGTAGTAGACAAAGTATTAGCGGGAGCACCGGGGAGCTGTTTTTT,CASSRQSISGSTGELFF
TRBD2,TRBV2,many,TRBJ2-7,TGTGCCAGCAGTGAAAATTTCGGGGGGAACGAGCAGTACTTC,CASSENFGGNEQYF
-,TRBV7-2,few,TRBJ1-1,TGTGCCAGCAGCTTAGATCGGCCCCCTGTCACTGAAGCTTTCTTT,CASSLDRPPVTEAFF
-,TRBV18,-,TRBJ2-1,TGTGCCAGCTCACGAGGGGGGACCAGCGAGAGCTCCTACAATGAGCAGTTCTTC,CASSRGGTSESSYNEQFF
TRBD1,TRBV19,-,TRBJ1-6,TGTGCCAGTGCCAACAGGGGTCTTCGCTCACCCCTCCACTTT,CASANRGLRSPLHF
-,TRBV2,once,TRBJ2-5,TGTGCCAGCTCACCGAAGGGTCCGGGGGAGACCCAGTACTTC,CASSPKGPGETQYF
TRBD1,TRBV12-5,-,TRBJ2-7,TGTGCTAGCGGCCCCGACAGGGAACGTTACGAGCAGTACTTC,CASGPDRERYEQYF